This note documents a single TCR beta chain sequence. No antigen is known for it. This entry comes from a study of post-analysis software for immune sequencing data. Study results and caveats: Higher frequency in patients than in controls was seen for about five TRBV segments, with TRBV5-6, TRBV5-1 and TRBV20-1 among them.

Sequencing libraries made from TCR beta cDNA carried unique molecular identifiers. TCRdb recomputed calls from the PCR reads with MiXCR, one row per CDR3 protein. Here the sample spans around 440,000 distinct CDR3 sequences, roughly 45% being singletons. Trimming left V 6 bases short and J 7 bases short, with 15 bases between. The CDR3 is 13 residues long. CDR1 ENHRY and CDR2 SYGVKD come from the germline V gene. This TCR was sampled from a girl under 18 with multiple sclerosis. The specimen sequenced was blood. The V and J genes are TRBV10-3 and TRBJ2-5; the D gene could be TRBD1 or TRBD2 (5 bases each). The CDR3 DNA follows: TGTGCCATCAGAGACAGTGGCGGGTGGACCCAGTACTTC. Translated: CAIRDSGGWTQYF.